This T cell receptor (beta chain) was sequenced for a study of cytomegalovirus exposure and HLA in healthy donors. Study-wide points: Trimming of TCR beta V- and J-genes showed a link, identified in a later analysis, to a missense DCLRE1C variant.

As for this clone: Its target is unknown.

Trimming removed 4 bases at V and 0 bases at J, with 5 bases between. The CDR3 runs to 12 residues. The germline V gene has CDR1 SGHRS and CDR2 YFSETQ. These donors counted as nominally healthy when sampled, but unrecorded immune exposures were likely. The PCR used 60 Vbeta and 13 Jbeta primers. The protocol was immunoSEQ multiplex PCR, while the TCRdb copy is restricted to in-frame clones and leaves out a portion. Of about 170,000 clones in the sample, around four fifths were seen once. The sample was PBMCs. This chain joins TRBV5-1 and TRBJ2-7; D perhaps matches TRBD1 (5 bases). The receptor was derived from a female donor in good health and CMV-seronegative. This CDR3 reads CASSDSSYEQYF. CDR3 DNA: TGCGCCAGCAGCGACAGCTCCTACGAGCAGTACTTC.